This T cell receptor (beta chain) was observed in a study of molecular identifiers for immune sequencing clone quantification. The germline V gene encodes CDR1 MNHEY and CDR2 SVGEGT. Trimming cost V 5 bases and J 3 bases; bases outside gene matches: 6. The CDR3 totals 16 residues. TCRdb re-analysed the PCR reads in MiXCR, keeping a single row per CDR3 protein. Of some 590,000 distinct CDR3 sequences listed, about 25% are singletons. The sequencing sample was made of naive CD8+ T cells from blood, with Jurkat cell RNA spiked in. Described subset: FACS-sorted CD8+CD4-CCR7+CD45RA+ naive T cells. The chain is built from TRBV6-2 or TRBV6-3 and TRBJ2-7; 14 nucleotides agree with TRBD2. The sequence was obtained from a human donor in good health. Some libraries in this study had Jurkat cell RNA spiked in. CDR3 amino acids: CASSPRTSGRLYEQYF. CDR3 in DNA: TGTGCCAGCAGTCCAAGGACTAGCGGGAGGCTCTACGAGCAGTACTTC.